These 8 T cell receptor beta chains were all obtained from the same sample, sequenced in a study of T cell responses to AZD1222 COVID-19 vaccine. Repertoires were generated with immunoSEQ multiplex PCR, while TCRdb's copy carries only in-frame clones and drops some. The table shows about 150,000 clones, with around 88% occurring only once. The sequencing here drew on peripheral blood, taken on day 0 of AZD1222 vaccination. The source is an adult in good health.

The rearrangement uses TRBV30 and TRBJ1-2; D is ambiguous. Trimming removed 0 bases at V and 3 bases at J, with 11 bases between. The CDR3 is 14 amino acids. CDR1 is GTSNPN and CDR2 is SVGIG in the germline V gene (reference sequence). The CDR3 nucleotides read TGTGCCTGGAGTGTTGGAAGGATACACTATGGCTACACCTTC. This gives the protein CAWSVGRIHYGYTF.

The rearrangement uses TRBV7-2 and TRBJ2-2; D remains ambiguous. V lost 0 bases to trimming and J lost 2 bases, with 7 bases between them. From germline, CDR1 is SGHTA and CDR2 FQGNSA. The CDR3 consists of 15 residues. CDR3 in amino acids: CASSLARGNTGELFF. The DNA of the CDR3 is TGTGCCAGCAGCTTAGCGCGTGGCAACACCGGGGAGCTGTTTTTT.

V is TRBV3-1 (or the pseudogene TRBV3-2) and J is TRBJ1-1; D is unclear. Germline V CDR1 and CDR2: LGHDT, YNNKEL (reference sequence). The CDR3 has 13 amino acids. V lost 4 bases and J 10 bases, leaving 16 bases between the germline ends. Written as DNA, the CDR3 is TGTGCCAGCAGCCTAGGGTCAGGAGCGGGAGCTTTCTTT. Amino acid sequence: CASSLGSGAGAFF.

This chain uses TRBV29-1 with TRBJ1-1; D perhaps matches TRBD1 (6 bases). V shed 5 bases and J shed 0 bases, with 16 bases lying between them. The CDR3 is 15 amino acids. CDR1 is SQVTM, CDR2 ANQGSEA, per germline. This CDR3 is CSVHRGGQLNTEAFF. The DNA of the CDR3 is TGCAGCGTTCATAGGGGAGGACAGCTGAACACTGAAGCTTTCTTT.

CDR3 nucleotide sequence: TGTGCCAGCAGCTTCCGGCAGGGGGTAGACAATGAGCAGTTCTTC. Amino acid sequence: CASSFRQGVDNEQFF. The chain has TRBV5-4 and TRBJ2-1, with 7 bases aligning to TRBD1. Looked up from germline, CDR1 is SGHNT and CDR2 is YYREEE (reference sequence). Trimming at V came to 2 bases and at J to 5 bases, leaving 7 bases not matched to a gene. This CDR3 comprises 15 residues.

The chain has TRBV7-2 and TRBJ2-1; D may be TRBD1 (6 bases). The CDR3 totals 14 residues. The germline V gene encodes CDR1 SGHTA and CDR2 FQGNSA. Trimming shortened V by 5 bases and J by 8 bases, and 16 bases separated the two germline ends. This chain's CDR3 is CASSVTGMGDEQFF. The CDR3 region has the DNA TGTGCCAGCAGCGTTACAGGGATGGGCGATGAGCAGTTCTTC.

This clone turned up a few times. This chain joins TRBV27 and TRBJ2-1; 9 bases agree with TRBD1. This CDR3 has 15 residues. V lost 6 bases, J lost 5 bases, and 8 bases stayed unmatched. Germline loops: CDR1 MNHEY, CDR2 SMNVEV (reference sequence). The CDR3 loop is CASRLRDREDNEQFF. The CDR3 region has the DNA TGTGCCAGCAGGCTTCGGGACAGGGAGGACAATGAGCAGTTCTTC.

The chain has TRBV25-1 and TRBJ1-2; 7 bases line up with TRBD1. V trimming: 8 bases; J trimming: 3 bases; junction bases outside the gene matches: 6. Germline CDR1 and CDR2: MGHDK and SYGVNS. There are 13 residues in the CDR3. In DNA, the CDR3 is TGTGCCAGCCGCCAAGGGGGCTACTATGGCTACACCTTC. Protein product: CASRQGGYYGYTF.